The rows below give T cell receptor beta chains drawn from one sample of a study of T-cell memory formation after mild COVID-19. TCRdb processed the 5' RACE reads anew with MiXCR; each CDR3 protein has one entry. This sample yields about 250,000 distinct CDR3 sequences, of which approximately 16% are seen a single time; about 3.5% belongs to the top ten. The sample taken for sequencing was PBMCs or a T cell subset sorted from them (not recorded which). These receptors all stem from a man aged 18 to 35 who had mild COVID-19 (a few samples of this study predate the infection). Cell type and time point are not known. Both conserved end residues are part of each CDR3. The D gene is left open where the match is weak. Size values are once, few and many counts, or a class for expanded clones, and some rows have none.

d_call j_call v_call clone_size cdr3_nt cdr3_aa
TRBD2 TRBJ2-3 TRBV5-1 few TGCGCCAGCAGCTTGGCCGGGATTGCGGGGGGTCACGGAGATACGCAGTATTTT CASSLAGIAGGHGDTQYF
TRBD2 TRBJ2-5 TRBV5-6 many TGTGCCAGCAGCTTTATAGCGGGGGGGCCTGAGACCCAGTACTTC CASSFIAGGPETQYF
- TRBJ1-1 TRBV4-3 many TGCGCCAGCAGCCAAAGATTAAACACTGAAGCTTTCTTT CASSQRLNTEAFF
- TRBJ2-3 TRBV10-3 few TGTGCCATCAGTGAGTTACAGGACACAGATACGCAGTATTTT CAISELQDTDTQYF
TRBD2 TRBJ2-1 TRBV20-1 few TGCAGTGCGATCGTCGGTAGCGGGACGCCCAATGAGCAGTTCTTC CSAIVGSGTPNEQFF
- TRBJ2-3 TRBV5-1 - TGCGCCAGTTACCGACAGTTCACAGATACGCAGTATTTT CASYRQFTDTQYF
TRBD2 TRBJ2-3 TRBV7-2 - TGTGCCAGCAGCTTAGGGGGCGCGGGGGTGCCTACGCAGTATTTT CASSLGGAGVPTQYF
TRBD1 TRBJ1-4 TRBV6-5 - TGTGCCAGCAGTACCTGGACAGGAGGAGTATTGAAACTGTTTTTT CASSTWTGGVLKLFF
- TRBJ1-2 TRBV5-1 - TGCGCCAGCAGCTTGGGGGCCATGGACGATGGCTACACCTTC CASSLGAMDDGYTF
TRBD2 TRBJ2-3 TRBV5-8 few TGTGCCAGCAGCTCGGGGGGGCTCATAGATACGCAGTATTTT CASSSGGLIDTQYF
TRBD2 TRBJ2-7 TRBV5-1 - TGCGCCAGCAGCCCCAGCGGGGGGCAACCCTACGAGCAGTACTTC CASSPSGGQPYEQYF
- TRBJ2-2 TRBV12-3/TRBV12-4 - TGTGCCAGCAGTTTAGGGGTAGGGAACACCGGGGAGCTGTTTTTT CASSLGVGNTGELFF
TRBD1 TRBJ1-1 TRBV2 - TGTGCCAGCAGTTGGGACAGGGGAAGCACTGAAGCTTTCTTT CASSWDRGSTEAFF
TRBD1 TRBJ1-1 TRBV4-3 - TGCGCCAGCAGCTCCTTTCAGGGGGCTGAAGCTTTCTTT CASSSFQGAEAFF
- TRBJ1-2 TRBV7-9 few TGTGCCAGCAGCTTTGAGTCTAACTATGGCTACACCTTC CASSFESNYGYTF
- TRBJ2-1 TRBV20-1 few TGCAGTGCTAGTGACGGAAGGAGCGATGAGCAGTTCTTC CSASDGRSDEQFF
TRBD1 TRBJ2-1 TRBV5-1 few TGCGCCAGCAGCCAATTGTCAGGGGGCGTCTTTGGTGAGCAGTTCTTC CASSQLSGGVFGEQFF
TRBD2 TRBJ2-1 TRBV6-2/TRBV6-3 few TGTGCCAGCAGTGGACTAGCGGGGTATGAGCAGTTCTTC CASSGLAGYEQFF
- TRBJ1-6 TRBV20-1 many TGCAGTGCTAGAGATGGCAGGACGTTCTCACCCCTCCACTTT CSARDGRTFSPLHF
- TRBJ1-2 TRBV12-2 - TGTGCAAGTCGCTTAGCGGGACAGGGGGCGAGTGGCTACACCTTC CASRLAGQGASGYTF
- TRBJ1-2 TRBV3-1 few TGTGCCAGCAGCCAAGATGGATACGGTGATGGCTACACCTTC CASSQDGYGDGYTF
TRBD1 TRBJ1-5 TRBV29-1 - TGCAGCGTAGCCCGGGACAGGGCCCAGCCCCAGCATTTT CSVARDRAQPQHF
TRBD1 TRBJ2-5 TRBV6-2/TRBV6-3 few TGTGCCAGCAGTTACTTCGAGGGGGCCAAGACCCAGTACTTC CASSYFEGAKTQYF
- TRBJ2-1 TRBV5-1 - TGCGCCAGCAGCTTGGCCGGGACGGATTCAAATGAGCAGTTCTTC CASSLAGTDSNEQFF
- TRBJ2-5 TRBV20-1 - TGCAGTGCGTTAAAAGAGACCCAGTACTTC CSALKETQYF
TRBD1 TRBJ2-1 TRBV20-1 - TGCAGTGCTAGAGAAGTTGGACAGGGAGATGAGCAGTTCTTC CSAREVGQGDEQFF
- TRBJ1-2 TRBV24-1 - TGTGCCACCAGTGAAACAGGGTCCAACTATGGCTACACCTTC CATSETGSNYGYTF
TRBD1 TRBJ1-1 TRBV7-3 - TGTGCCAGCAGCTTAACCCCAGGGGGCACTGAAGCTTTCTTT CASSLTPGGTEAFF
TRBD2 TRBJ2-3 TRBV7-8 many TGTGCCAGCAGCTTGGCAACCGGGGGACTAGCGGGGACCACAGATACGCAGTATTTT CASSLATGGLAGTTDTQYF
TRBD1 TRBJ2-5 TRBV6-6 few TGTGCCAGCACCCCAACAGGGACAGGGACCCAGTACTTC CASTPTGTGTQYF
- TRBJ2-7 TRBV6-5 - TGTGCCAGCAGTTCCTCCCTCGGGACACGATTCTCCTACGAGCAGTACTTC CASSSSLGTRFSYEQYF
TRBD2 TRBJ2-1 TRBV11-2 few TGTGCCAGCAGCTCCAGCGGGGGGACCTACAATGAGCAGTTCTTC CASSSSGGTYNEQFF
- TRBJ2-7 TRBV6-5 few TGTGCCAGCAAGGTTGGGACCCGGGGCGACGAGCAGTACTTC CASKVGTRGDEQYF
- TRBJ1-6 TRBV3-1 few TGTGCCAGCAGCCAAGGTCAGGGATCACCCCTCCACTTT CASSQGQGSPLHF
TRBD1 TRBJ1-2 TRBV4-3 - TGCGCCAGCAGCCAACGTACAGGGGGAAGGAACTATGGCTACACCTTC CASSQRTGGRNYGYTF
- TRBJ2-5 TRBV11-2 - TGTGCCAGCAGCCCTCGGAACGGGGGTTTAGAGACCCAGTACTTC CASSPRNGGLETQYF
- TRBJ2-2 TRBV24-1 few TGTGCCACCGGCTCGGCGGCCCTCGGGGCCGGGGAGCTGTTTTTT CATGSAALGAGELFF
- TRBJ1-3 TRBV5-1 few TGCGCCAGCAGCTTGGACACCTCTGGAAACACCATATATTTT CASSLDTSGNTIYF
- TRBJ2-5 TRBV10-2 - TGCGCCAGCAGAGATCCGAAGAGGAGGAGTGAGACCCAGTACTTC CASRDPKRRSETQYF
TRBD1 TRBJ1-3 TRBV5-1 - TGCGCCAGCAGCTGGGGGACAGGGGGCGCGTCTGGAAACACCATATATTTT CASSWGTGGASGNTIYF
- TRBJ2-1 TRBV5-1 - TGCGCCAGCAGCCGGGGTGGGGCGGATGCGTCATACAATGAGCAGTTCTTC CASSRGGADASYNEQFF
- TRBJ2-2 TRBV6-5 few TGTGCCAGCAGGCGACCCGGAGCCCCCGGGGAGCTGTTTTTT CASRRPGAPGELFF
- TRBJ1-1 TRBV14 - TGTGCCAGCAGCGTCACAAGGACTCGACATGAAGCTTTCTTT CASSVTRTRHEAFF
- TRBJ1-1 TRBV18 once TGTGCCAGCTCACCACAAGAGATAAACGAGGGAGGCACTGAAGCTTTCTTT CASSPQEINEGGTEAFF
- TRBJ2-5 TRBV20-1 few TGCAGTGCCCCGATAGTGGGGGGAGAGACCCAGTACTTC CSAPIVGGETQYF
- TRBJ1-5 TRBV6-5 - TGTGCCAGCAGTTACTATCTGGGAAGCAATCAGCCCCAGCATTTT CASSYYLGSNQPQHF
- TRBJ1-6 TRBV6-5 - TGTGCCAGCACCAGTCCCCCGTGGAATTCACCCCTCCACTTT CASTSPPWNSPLHF
TRBD2 TRBJ2-7 TRBV7-3 - TGTGCCAGCAGCTTACGGCGGGGGAGCGCCTACGAGCAGTACTTC CASSLRRGSAYEQYF
- TRBJ2-6 TRBV20-1 many TGCAGTGCCATCCGGACAGAGGGGGCCAACGTCCTGACTTTC CSAIRTEGANVLTF
- TRBJ2-7 TRBV20-1 - TGCAGTGCTACCAGGGGGGGGTCCTACGAGCAGTACTTC CSATRGGSYEQYF
- TRBJ2-5 TRBV19 few TGTGCCACCGCCCAAATGGAGACCCAGTACTTC CATAQMETQYF
TRBD2 TRBJ2-1 TRBV6-2/TRBV6-3 - TGTGCCTCGAAGCGGGTAGCGGGCTTAGATGAGCAGTTCTTC CASKRVAGLDEQFF
- TRBJ2-3 TRBV2 few TGTGCCAGCAGTGTTGGATCTTCTAGCACAGATACGCAGTATTTT CASSVGSSSTDTQYF
- TRBJ1-1 TRBV20-1 - TGCAGTGCCAGGGTGGGAGGCGGGAACACTGAAGCTTTCTTT CSARVGGGNTEAFF